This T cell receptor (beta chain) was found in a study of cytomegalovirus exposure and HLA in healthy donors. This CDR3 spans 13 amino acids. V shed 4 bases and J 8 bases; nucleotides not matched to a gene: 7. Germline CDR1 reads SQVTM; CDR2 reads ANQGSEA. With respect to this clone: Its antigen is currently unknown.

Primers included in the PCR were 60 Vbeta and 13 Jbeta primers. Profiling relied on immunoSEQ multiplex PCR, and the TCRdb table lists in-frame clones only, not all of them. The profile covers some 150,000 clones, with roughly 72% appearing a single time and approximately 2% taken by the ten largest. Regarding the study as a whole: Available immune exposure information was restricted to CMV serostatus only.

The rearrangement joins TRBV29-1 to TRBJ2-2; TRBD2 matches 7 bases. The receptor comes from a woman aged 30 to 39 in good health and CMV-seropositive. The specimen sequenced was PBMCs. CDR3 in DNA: TGCAGCGTTGGTCAGGCGGGGGTGGGGGAGCTGTTTTTT. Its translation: CSVGQAGVGELFF.